This T cell receptor beta chain came from a study of blood T cells in healthy people across ages. For this clonotype: Its target is unknown.

The study, taken as a whole, reports: Older age coincided with a roughly linear decline in TCR beta diversity per million T cells.

Between the trimmed V and J ends, which lost 3 bases and 0 bases, there was a span of 8 bases. Germline values: CDR1 DFQATT, CDR2 SNEGSKA (reference sequence). This CDR3 region has 14 residues. For the second PCR, which ran for about 6 to 11 cycles, a sample-barcoded 5' primer and a J-beta primer mix were used. Each CDR3 protein gets one entry after TCRdb re-called the 5' RACE reads with MiXCR. The data hold roughly 800,000 distinct CDR3 sequences, with roughly 40% observed a single time. The sequencing sample was made of blood. The rearrangement joins TRBV20-1 to TRBJ1-4; D not certain. The receptor was derived from a man between 18 and 35 years old in good health. CDR3 residues: CSASPAATNEKLFF. DNA for the CDR3: TGCAGTGCTAGTCCGGCAGCAACTAATGAAAAACTGTTTTTT.